Sequencing of this TCR beta chain was carried out in a study of T cells in Graves' hyperthyroidism and ophthalmopathy (dated by TCRdb to between 2018 and 2021). Context from the whole study: Peripheral blood was sampled at the time of initial diagnosis, prior to any treatment. A discovery cohort of about a hundred patients, roughly 45 with Graves' ophthalmopathy and approximately 60 with stable Graves' hyperthyroidism, was used to find distinguishing TCR V-J signatures. An independent validation cohort of around 19 hyperthyroidism patients and approximately 16 patients who later progressed to ophthalmopathy tested prospective prediction of ophthalmopathy. The 95 to 100 discovery patients were randomly divided into training and test sets at a 7:3 ratio. In addition, the study compared T-cell repertoires in thyroid tissue and in blood from five to seven Graves' hyperthyroidism patients. After blood sampling, hyperthyroidism patients were treated with methimazole at a starting dose of 30 mg daily, and ophthalmopathy patients were treated with high-dose intravenous methylprednisolone. TCR Vbeta CDR3 sequencing of 135 peripheral blood samples (under 45 ophthalmopathy, 75 to 85 hyperthyroidism and some 17 progressor patients) is reported in the paper. Broad study findings and their caveats: Ophthalmopathy was separated from stable hyperthyroidism by a 13 V-J signature model, with approximately 90% sensitivity and roughly 81% specificity obtained in cross-validation and 80%/75% obtained in testing. Most expanded thyroid clonotypes (frequency above 0.001) were also detected in blood, a finding suggesting that blood repertoires may reflect thyroid immune responses. Sample size was not statistically predetermined, and investigators were not blinded to group allocation. In validation, the model predicted progression to ophthalmopathy a median of about 5.9 months before onset, with around 70% sensitivity and about 72% specificity.

Unmatched junction bases come to 4, with V trimmed by 0 bases and J by 1 base. From its cysteine to its phenylalanine, the CDR3 spans 16 amino acids. The entry retains the CDR3 DNA only, 48 bases that are in frame from base 1. The germline V gene yields LGHNA for CDR1 and YSLEER for CDR2. Amplification of TCR beta CDR3 regions was carried out from RNA transcripts. The first round of RT-PCR for the TCR CDR3 was performed with the HTBI primer set and the Qiagen OneStep RT-PCR kit. A second multiplex PCR round built the libraries, followed by size selection and purification. The libraries were sequenced on an Illumina HiSeq2000 using paired-end 100 bp reads. In the original analysis: SOAPnuke was used to process the raw data, removing reads that contained adapters or uncalled bases, had a mean Phred below 15, or lacked an exact match to the constant primer or identifier. COPE v1.2.5 was used to merge high-quality paired reads, and clonotypes were defined as unique nucleotide sequences. MiTCR v1.1 was used to align clonotypes to the IMGT TRBV, TRBD and TRBJ reference segments. Only V-J combinations with frequency above 0.0001, covering approximately 99% of repertoires, were analysed. The TCS score was defined as the ratio of F50 (clonal expansion) to E x V (chaos), calculated using BLOSUM62-based TCRdist between CDR3 peptides within each V-J. Welch's t-statistics and random forest reduced fewer than 600 V-J features to about 13, which were used in a naive Bayes classifier (R e1071). TCRdb took the public reads, trimmed them with fastp at Q25, ran MiXCR for clone calling and kept in-frame beta chains. Every entry covers one CDR3 protein and lists the most common genes and DNA from its rows. TCRdb, rather than the study authors, made the V and J calls. The sample table shows about 460,000 distinct CDR3 sequences, and 22% are seen once. Under 55% of the sample is held by the ten biggest clonotypes.

Ophthalmopathy patients had moderately to severely active disease, with a Clinical Activity Score of 3 or more, a NOSPECS grade of 4 or more, and a disease duration of less than 3 months. Exclusion was applied to patients with uncontrolled infections, other autoimmune diseases, pregnancy or lactation. Diagnoses were established on the basis of clinical symptoms, serum thyroxine and TRAb, thyroid ultrasound, and orbital computed tomography. Ficoll-Paque density gradient centrifugation was used to isolate PBMCs from about 10 ml of fresh peripheral blood. Total RNA was extracted using Trizol reagent, and RNA quality was assessed on an Agilent 2100 Bioanalyzer. Comments on this clonotype: No antigen is known for it. Per-base qualities were not stored, and no clone one base away is much larger.

This clonotype originated in a woman in her 70s with Graves' ophthalmopathy. Material for sequencing was blood. This receptor chain uses TRBV4-3 and TRBJ2-3; 7 of the junction bases match TRBD2. The DNA reads TGCGCCAGCAGCCAAGATCTTGGGGGGGGCACAGATACGCAGTATTTT. It encodes CASSQDLGGGTDTQYF.